This entry concerns a single T cell receptor beta chain. Its target is not known. This sample is part of a study of T-cell memory formation after mild COVID-19. Notes on the study in general: Cross-reactive memory appears to have joined, as suggested by some responding clones showing up in pre-infection memory. Day 15 to 85 contracting clones showed balanced CD4/CD8; later expanders leaned CD4+.

MiXCR, run by TCRdb on the 5' RACE reads, gives a single entry per CDR3 protein. The table records 170,000 or so distinct CDR3 sequences, 25% to 40% of them present only once. The receptor was derived from an adult woman who had mild COVID-19 (a few samples of this study predate the infection). Cell type and time point are not known. Sequenced input: PBMCs or a T cell subset sorted from them (not recorded which).

CDR3 region: CASSLGGQGATDTQYF. The DNA of the CDR3 is TGCGCCAGCAGCTTGGGGGGACAGGGTGCCACAGATACGCAGTATTTT. The chain carries TRBV5-1 and TRBJ2-3, with 9 bases that match TRBD1. J was trimmed by 2 bases and V by 0 bases; bases with no gene match: 4. Germline CDR1 SGHRS, CDR2 YFSETQ. This CDR3 has 16 amino acids.